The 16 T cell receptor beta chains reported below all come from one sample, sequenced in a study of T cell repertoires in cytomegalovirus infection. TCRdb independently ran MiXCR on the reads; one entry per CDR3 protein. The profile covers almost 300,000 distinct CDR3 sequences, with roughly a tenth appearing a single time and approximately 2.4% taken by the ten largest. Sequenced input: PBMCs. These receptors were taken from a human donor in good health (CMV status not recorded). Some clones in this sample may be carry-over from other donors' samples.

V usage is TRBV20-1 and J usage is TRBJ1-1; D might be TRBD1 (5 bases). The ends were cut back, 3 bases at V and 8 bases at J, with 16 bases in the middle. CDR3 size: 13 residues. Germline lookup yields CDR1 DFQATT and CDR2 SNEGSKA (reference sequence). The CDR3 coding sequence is TGCAGTGCTAGGGGGACCGGTTCTCGGGAAGCTTTCTTT. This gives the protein CSARGTGSREAFF.

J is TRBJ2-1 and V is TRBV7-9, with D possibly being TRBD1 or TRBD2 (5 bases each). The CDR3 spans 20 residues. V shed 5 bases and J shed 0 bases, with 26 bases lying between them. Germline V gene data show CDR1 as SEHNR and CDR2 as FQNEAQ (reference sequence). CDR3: CASSILVGDRTVGSYNEQFF. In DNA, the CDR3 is TGTGCCAGCAGCATCCTTGTAGGGGACCGAACCGTCGGCTCCTACAATGAGCAGTTCTTC.

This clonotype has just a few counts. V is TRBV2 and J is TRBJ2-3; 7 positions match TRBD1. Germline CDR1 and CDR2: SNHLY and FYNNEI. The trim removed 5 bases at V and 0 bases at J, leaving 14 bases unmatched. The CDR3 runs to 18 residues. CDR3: CASSFRLTGPTSTDTQYF. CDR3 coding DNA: TGTGCCAGCAGTTTCCGCTTGACAGGGCCCACTAGCACAGATACGCAGTATTTT. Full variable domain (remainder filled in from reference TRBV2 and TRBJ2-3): EPEVTQTPSHQVTQMGQEVILRCVPISNHLYFYWYRQILGQKVEFLVSFYNNEISEKSEIFDDQFSVERPDGSNFTLKIRSTKLEDSAMYFCASSFRLTGPTSTDTQYFGPGTRLTVL.

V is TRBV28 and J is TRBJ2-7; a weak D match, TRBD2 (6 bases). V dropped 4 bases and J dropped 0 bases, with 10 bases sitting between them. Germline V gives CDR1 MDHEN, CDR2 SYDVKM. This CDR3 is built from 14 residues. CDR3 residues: CASSSGGSSYEQYV. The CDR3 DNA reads TGTGCCAGCAGTTCCGGGGGTAGCTCCTACGAGCAGTACGTC.

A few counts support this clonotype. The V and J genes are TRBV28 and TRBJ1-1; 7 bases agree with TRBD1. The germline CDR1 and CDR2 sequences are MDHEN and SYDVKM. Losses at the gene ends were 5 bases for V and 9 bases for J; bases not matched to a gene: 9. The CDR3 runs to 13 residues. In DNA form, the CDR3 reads TGTGCCAGCAGTCTCGGACAGGAAAGGAAAGCTTTCTTT. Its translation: CASSLGQERKAFF.

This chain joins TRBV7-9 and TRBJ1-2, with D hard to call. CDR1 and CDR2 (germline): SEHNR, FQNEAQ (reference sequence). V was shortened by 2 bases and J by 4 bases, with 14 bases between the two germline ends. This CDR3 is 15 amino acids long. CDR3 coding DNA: TGTGCCAGCAGCTTAAAAGGGCCCCATAGCTATGGCTACACCTTC. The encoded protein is CASSLKGPHSYGYTF.

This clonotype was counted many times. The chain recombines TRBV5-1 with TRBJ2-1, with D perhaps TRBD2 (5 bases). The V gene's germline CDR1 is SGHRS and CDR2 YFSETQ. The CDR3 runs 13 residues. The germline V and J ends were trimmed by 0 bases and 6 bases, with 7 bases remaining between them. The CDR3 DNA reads TGCGCCAGCAGCTTGGACGGGATCAATGAGCAGTTCTTC. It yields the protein CASSLDGINEQFF.

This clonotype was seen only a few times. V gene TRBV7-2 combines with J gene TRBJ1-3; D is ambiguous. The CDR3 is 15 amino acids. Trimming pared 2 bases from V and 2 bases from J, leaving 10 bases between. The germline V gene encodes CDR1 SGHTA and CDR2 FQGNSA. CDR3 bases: TGTGCCAGCAGCTTACGGGAGAGCCCTGGAAACACCATATATTTT. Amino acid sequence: CASSLRESPGNTIYF.

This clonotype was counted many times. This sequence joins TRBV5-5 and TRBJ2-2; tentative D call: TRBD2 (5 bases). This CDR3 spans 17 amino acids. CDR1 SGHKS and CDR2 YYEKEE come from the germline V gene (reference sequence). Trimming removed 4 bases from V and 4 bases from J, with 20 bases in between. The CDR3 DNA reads TGTGCCAGCAGCCAACCCCGGGGAACGGGTAGCACCGGGGAGCTGTTTTTT. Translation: CASSQPRGTGSTGELFF.

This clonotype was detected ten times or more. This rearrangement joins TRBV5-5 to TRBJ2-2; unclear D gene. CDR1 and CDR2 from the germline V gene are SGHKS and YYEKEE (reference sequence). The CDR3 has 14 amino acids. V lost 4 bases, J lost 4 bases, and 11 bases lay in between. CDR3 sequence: CASSPGSTTGELFF. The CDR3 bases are TGTGCCAGCAGCCCGGGCTCCACCACCGGGGAGCTGTTTTTT. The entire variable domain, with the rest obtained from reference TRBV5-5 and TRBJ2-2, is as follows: DAGVTQSPTHLIKTRGQQVTLRCSPISGHKSVSWYQQVLGQGPQFIFQYYEKEERGRGNFPDRFSARQFPNYSSELNVNALLLGDSALYLCASSPGSTTGELFFGEGSRLTVL.

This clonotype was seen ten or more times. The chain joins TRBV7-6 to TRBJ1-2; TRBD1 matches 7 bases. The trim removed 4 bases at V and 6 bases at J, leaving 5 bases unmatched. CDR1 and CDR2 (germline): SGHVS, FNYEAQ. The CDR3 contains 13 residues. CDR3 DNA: TGTGCCAGCAGCTCCCACACAGGGGATGGCTACACCTTC. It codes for CASSSHTGDGYTF.

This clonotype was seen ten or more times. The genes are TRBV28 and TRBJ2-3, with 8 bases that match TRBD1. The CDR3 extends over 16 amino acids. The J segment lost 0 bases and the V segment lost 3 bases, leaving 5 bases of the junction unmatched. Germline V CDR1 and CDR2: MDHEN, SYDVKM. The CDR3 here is CASSFGTGYSTDTQYF. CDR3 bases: TGTGCCAGCAGTTTCGGGACAGGCTATAGCACAGATACGCAGTATTTT.

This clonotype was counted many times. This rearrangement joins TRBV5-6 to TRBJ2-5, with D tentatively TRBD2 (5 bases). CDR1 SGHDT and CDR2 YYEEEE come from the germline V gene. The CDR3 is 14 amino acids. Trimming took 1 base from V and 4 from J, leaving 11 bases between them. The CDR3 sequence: CASSLLRDRETQYF. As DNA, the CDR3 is TGTGCCAGCAGCTTGCTCCGGGATCGAGAGACCCAGTACTTC.

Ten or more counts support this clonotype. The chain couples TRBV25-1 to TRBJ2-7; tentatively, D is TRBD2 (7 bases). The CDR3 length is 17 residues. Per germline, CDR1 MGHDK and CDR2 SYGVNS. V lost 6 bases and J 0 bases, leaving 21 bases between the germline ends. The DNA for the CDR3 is TGTGCCAGCAGCCCCCCGGGGGCGGGGGTGAGCTCCTACGAGCAGTACTTC. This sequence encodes CASSPPGAGVSSYEQYF.

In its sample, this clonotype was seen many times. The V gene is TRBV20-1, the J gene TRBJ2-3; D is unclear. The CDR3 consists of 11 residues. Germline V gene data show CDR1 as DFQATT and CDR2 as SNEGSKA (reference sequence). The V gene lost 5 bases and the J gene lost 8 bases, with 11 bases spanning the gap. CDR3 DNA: TGCAGTGCTCTCCCACAGCGTACGCAGTATTTT. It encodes CSALPQRTQYF.

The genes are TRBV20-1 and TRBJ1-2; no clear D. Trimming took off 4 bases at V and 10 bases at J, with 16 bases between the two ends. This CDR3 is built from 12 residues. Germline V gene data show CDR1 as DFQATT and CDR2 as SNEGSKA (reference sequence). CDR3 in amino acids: CSAKRSGDDYTF. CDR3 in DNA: TGCAGTGCTAAACGGTCTGGGGATGACTACACCTTC.